Below are 12 T cell receptor beta chains sequenced from a single sample in a study of T-cell reconstitution after alpha-beta-depleted transplantation in children. Unique molecular identifiers were incorporated during preparation of the TCRbeta library. TCRdb re-analysed the PCR reads in MiXCR, keeping a single row per CDR3 protein. The data show just under 350,000 distinct CDR3 sequences, under 20% seen once. Sequenced material: PBMCs, mostly from graft donor cells, taken 360 days after TCRalphabeta/CD19-depleted stem cell transplant. These receptor sequences come from a male patient aged 2 to 10 who had a stem cell transplant for acute lymphoblastic leukemia, so the T cells may come from the graft donor.

In this sample, this clonotype turned up a few times. This chain uses TRBV5-1 with TRBJ2-1; 13 bases fit TRBD2. Germline CDR1 reads SGHRS; CDR2 reads YFSETQ. CDR3 size: 18 residues. The junction had 11 bases not matched to a gene; V was cut back by 2 bases and J by 6 bases. The DNA of the CDR3 is TGCGCCAGCAGCTTTCCCCGGACTAGCGGGAGTAGCCCCAATGAGCAGTTCTTC. This codes for CASSFPRTSGSSPNEQFF.

This clonotype was observed once. The chain uses TRBV18 and TRBJ2-7, with no clear D. CDR1 and CDR2 from the germline V gene are KGHSH and LQKENI. The CDR3 covers 13 residues. V was trimmed by 1 base and J by 2 bases, leaving 6 bases between them. The CDR3 DNA sequence: TGTGCCAGCTCACCACTCTCCCCCTACGAGCAGTACTTC. Translating gives CASSPLSPYEQYF.

This chain links TRBV10-2 with TRBJ1-5; 7 nucleotides line up with TRBD1. CDR1 is WSHSY, CDR2 SAAADI, per germline. V shed 8 bases and J 4 bases; nucleotides not matched to a gene: 5. The CDR3 totals 13 residues. CDR3 in DNA: TGCGCCAGCGGGGCAGGGGGTAATCAGCCCCAGCATTTT. Translating gives CASGAGGNQPQHF.

This chain connects TRBV13 to TRBJ2-3; D is undetermined. Germline CDR1 reads PRHDT; CDR2 reads FYEKMQ (reference sequence). Trimming shortened V by 1 base and J by 2 bases, and 7 bases separated the two germline ends. The CDR3 covers 14 residues. The chain's CDR3 is CASSLDAPTDTQYF. The DNA of the CDR3 is TGTGCCAGCAGCTTAGATGCTCCCACAGATACGCAGTATTTT.

A word on this clonotype: Sequence at one end of the junction differs from germline and may be a read error. The J gene is TRBJ2-2, the V gene TRBV7-7; D may be TRBD2 (5 bases). The CDR3 is 14 amino acids. The germline V gene encodes CDR1 SSHAT and CDR2 FNYEAQ (reference sequence). The CDR3 is CASRRTFETGELFF. In DNA form, the CDR3 reads TGTGCTAGCAGGCGGACTTTTGAAACCGGGGAGCTGTTTTTT.

This sequence joins TRBV20-1 and TRBJ1-5; no definite D call. V was clipped by 2 bases and J by 0 bases, with 5 bases between them. Germline CDR1 DFQATT, CDR2 SNEGSKA (reference sequence). The CDR3 has 13 residues. The chain's CDR3 is CSARTTSNQPQHF. CDR3 in DNA: TGCAGTGCTAGAACGACTAGCAATCAGCCCCAGCATTTT.

The gene calls are TRBV5-1 and TRBJ2-1; 9 positions agree with TRBD2. J lost 8 bases, V lost 1 base, and 4 bases had no gene match. CDR1 and CDR2 from the germline V gene are SGHRS and YFSETQ. The CDR3 is made up of 14 amino acids. CDR3 in amino acids: CASSLSGRSDEQFF. CDR3 sequence (DNA): TGCGCCAGCAGCTTGAGCGGGAGGTCGGATGAGCAGTTCTTC.

CDR3 sequence: CASSRLTGSTEAFF. CDR3 nucleotide sequence: TGTGCCAGCAGTCGCCTGACAGGTTCCACTGAAGCTTTCTTT. The V call is TRBV6-2 or TRBV6-3, the J call TRBJ1-1; weak D call: TRBD1 (6 bases). Deletions cut 5 bases from V and 4 bases from J, with 14 bases between. CDR1 MNHEY and CDR2 SVGEGT come from the germline V gene. The CDR3 runs to 14 residues.

This clonotype has more than one count but fewer than ten. The CDR3 DNA reads TGTGCCAGCAGCTTAGAGGTGCAACTTAGCAATCAGCCCCAGCATTTT. Translating gives CASSLEVQLSNQPQHF. J is TRBJ1-5 and V is TRBV7-2; D gene unclear. Trimming took 1 base from V and 0 from J, leaving 10 bases between them. Per germline, CDR1 SGHTA and CDR2 FQGNSA. The length of the CDR3 is 16 residues.

The rearrangement joins TRBV12-3 or TRBV12-4 to TRBJ1-5; D not resolved. CDR3 length: 13 residues. V lost 5 bases, J lost 5 bases, and 10 bases lay in between. DNA for the CDR3: TGTGCCAGCAGTCCAGAGTTTGATCAGCCCCAGCATTTT. Protein: CASSPEFDQPQHF.

V gene TRBV11-1 combines with J gene TRBJ1-1; D possibly corresponds to TRBD1 (5 bases). This CDR3 has 17 amino acids. Germline V gene lookup returns CDR1 SGHAT and CDR2 FQDESV (reference sequence). Trimming cost V 5 bases and J 7 bases, with 26 bases left between them. DNA for the CDR3: TGTGCCAGCAGCCCACCGGGACGGATTGAATTCGGGGGTGAAGCTTTCTTT. Amino acids: CASSPPGRIEFGGEAFF. Full variable domain (outside the CDR3, taken from reference TRBV11-1 and TRBJ1-1): EAEVAQSPRYKITEKSQAVAFWCDPISGHATLYWYRQILGQGPELLVQFQDESVVDDSQLPKDRFSAERLKGVDSTLKIQPAELGDSAMYLCASSPPGRIEFGGEAFFGQGTRLTVV.

The V gene is TRBV19, the J gene TRBJ1-5; D not resolved. Germline V gene sequence: CDR1 LNHDA, CDR2 SQIVND (reference sequence). Trimming stripped 1 base from V and 5 bases from J, with 12 bases between. CDR3 length: 15 residues. CDR3: CASSIGDDNYQPQHF. The DNA of the CDR3 is TGTGCCAGTAGTATAGGGGATGACAATTATCAGCCCCAGCATTTT. Looking up the rest from reference TRBV19 and TRBJ1-5 gives the full variable domain: DGGITQSPKYLFRKEGQNVTLSCEQNLNHDAMYWYRQDPGQGLRLIYYSQIVNDFQKGDIAEGYSVSREKKESFPLTVTSAQKNPTAFYLCASSIGDDNYQPQHFGDGTRLSIL.